This T cell receptor (beta chain) was obtained from a study of blood T cell repertoires in COVID-19. Here immunoSEQ multiplex PCR was the method, and the copy in TCRdb shows in-frame clones only, minus some. The data show 150,000 or so clones, over 80% seen once. Germline values: CDR1 MDHEN, CDR2 SYDVKM. The CDR3 extends over 15 amino acids. V lost 9 bases and J 0 bases, leaving 12 bases between the germline ends. The clonotype was recovered from a woman aged 45-65 years who had recovered from COVID-19. The chain employs TRBV28 and TRBJ1-6, with D unclear. Sequencing used PBMCs or T cells enriched from blood (not recorded which). For the CDR3, the DNA is TGTGCCAGTTCCCCAGTCTCCTCCTATAATTCACCCCTCCACTTT. The encoded protein is CASSPVSSYNSPLHF.